What follows is one T cell receptor (beta chain) and its context. The antigen remains unidentified. Per germline, CDR1 SQVTM and CDR2 ANQGSEA. The V and J ends lost 4 bases and 6 bases respectively, with 12 bases between them. This CDR3 has 12 amino acids. This sample is part of a study of blood T cells in healthy people across ages. Findings of the study overall: A greater number of naive CD4+ cells and higher diversity distinguished long-lived donors from aged donors.

Healthy Caucasian individuals from Russia aged about 6 to 90 served as donors. Next came a second PCR, run for about 7 to 12 cycles, which used a sample-barcoded 5' primer along with a J-beta primer mix. Every sample produced at least 3 million CDR3-containing paired-end reads. TCRdb re-called the 5' RACE reads with MiXCR, one entry per CDR3 protein. The data show approximately 690,000 distinct CDR3 sequences, 58% seen once. The chain joins TRBV29-1 to TRBJ1-1, with D perhaps TRBD1 (5 bases). Sequencing was done on a sample of blood. The clonotype was recovered from a man between 60 and 75 years old in good health. The CDR3 reads CSVGFRGAEAFF. CDR3 sequence (DNA): TGCAGCGTTGGTTTCCGGGGGGCTGAAGCTTTCTTT.